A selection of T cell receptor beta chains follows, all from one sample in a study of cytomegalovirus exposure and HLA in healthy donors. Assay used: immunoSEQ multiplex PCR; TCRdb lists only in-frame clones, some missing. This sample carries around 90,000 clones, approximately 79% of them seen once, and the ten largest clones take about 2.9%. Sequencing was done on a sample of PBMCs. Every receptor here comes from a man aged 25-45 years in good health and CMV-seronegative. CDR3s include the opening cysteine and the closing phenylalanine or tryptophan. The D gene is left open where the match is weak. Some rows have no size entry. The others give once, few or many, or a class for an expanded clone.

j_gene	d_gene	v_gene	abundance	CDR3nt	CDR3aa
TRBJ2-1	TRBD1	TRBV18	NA	TGTGCCAGCTCACCAGGGACAGGGATGTCTGGTGAGCAGTTCTTC	CASSPGTGMSGEQFF
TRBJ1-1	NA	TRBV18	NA	TGTGCCAGCTCACGAGCTCTGAACACTGAAGCTTTCTTT	CASSRALNTEAFF
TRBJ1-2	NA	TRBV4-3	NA	TGCGCCAGCAGCCAAGATCGGGGGGGCGGACTTGGTGGCTACACCTTC	CASSQDRGGGLGGYTF
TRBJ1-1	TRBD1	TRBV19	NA	TGTGCCAGTAGCACGGAGGGACAGGGTAGATTGGCTTTCTTT	CASSTEGQGRLAFF
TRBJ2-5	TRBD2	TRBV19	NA	TGTGCCAGTAGTATTTTGCGGGGGGGCCCTGAGACCCAGTACTTC	CASSILRGGPETQYF
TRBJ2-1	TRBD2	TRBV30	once	TGTGCCTGGAGTGTGGGCCTAGCGGATTACAATGAGCAGTTCTTC	CAWSVGLADYNEQFF
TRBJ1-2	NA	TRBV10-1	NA	TGCGCCAGCAGTGAGTCGAATCGGGGGTATGGCTACACCTTC	CASSESNRGYGYTF
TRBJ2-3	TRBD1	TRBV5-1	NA	TGCGCCAGCAGCTTACCCAGGGGGCTCGGGACAGATACGCAGTATTTT	CASSLPRGLGTDTQYF
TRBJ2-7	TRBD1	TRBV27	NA	TGTGCCAGCAGTTTGAGGGGGCGAAACGAGCAGTACTTC	CASSLRGRNEQYF
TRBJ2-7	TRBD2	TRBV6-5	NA	TGTGCCAGCAGATCCCCTAGCGGCAACTACGAGCAGTACTTC	CASRSPSGNYEQYF
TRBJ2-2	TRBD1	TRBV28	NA	TGTGCCAGCATGCCGAACAGGGGAATTCGCGGGGAGCTGTTTTTT	CASMPNRGIRGELFF
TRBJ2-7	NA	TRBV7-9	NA	TGTGCCAGCAGCAACCGGGACAACTACGAGCAGTACTTC	CASSNRDNYEQYF
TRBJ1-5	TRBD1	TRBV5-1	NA	TGCGCCAGCAGCCAAGGACAGGGGGGAGGTCAGCCCCAGCATTTT	CASSQGQGGGQPQHF
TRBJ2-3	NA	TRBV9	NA	TGTGCCAGCAGCGTAACTCGCGGGGAGTCAGATACGCAGTATTTT	CASSVTRGESDTQYF
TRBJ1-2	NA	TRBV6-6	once	TGTGCCAGCATGCCGCGAGGAGGGGCCCACAACTATGGCTACACCTTC	CASMPRGGAHNYGYTF
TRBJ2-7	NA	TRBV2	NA	TGTGCCAGCAGTGAAGAGTATAGGCAGGGCTACGAGCAGTACTTC	CASSEEYRQGYEQYF
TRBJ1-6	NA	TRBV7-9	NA	TGTGCCAGCAGCTTAGGCCAGGTAGATAATTCACCCCTCCACTTT	CASSLGQVDNSPLHF
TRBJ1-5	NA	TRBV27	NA	TGTGCCAGCAGTACAGATAGCAATCAGCCCCAGCATTTT	CASSTDSNQPQHF
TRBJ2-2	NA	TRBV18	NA	TGTGCCAGCTCACCACCGGGCAGGTCGACCGGGGAGCTGTTTTTT	CASSPPGRSTGELFF
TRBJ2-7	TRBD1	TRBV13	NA	TGTGCCAGCAGCCGGTCGACAGGGGTAATCGAGCAGTACTTC	CASSRSTGVIEQYF
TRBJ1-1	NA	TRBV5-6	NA	TGTGCCAGCAGCTTCTGGGGCCTCATGAACACTGAAGCTTTCTTT	CASSFWGLMNTEAFF
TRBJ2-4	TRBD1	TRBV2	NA	TGTGCCAGCAGTGAATCGGGGGACAGGGTGGACATTCAGTACTTC	CASSESGDRVDIQYF
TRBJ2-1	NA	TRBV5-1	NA	TGCGCCAGCAGCTTAGTTCGGTCGGCCTACAATGAGCAGTTCTTC	CASSLVRSAYNEQFF
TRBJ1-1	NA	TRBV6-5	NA	TGTGCCAGCAGTTACTTCGGGGGAATGAACACTGAAGCTTTCTTT	CASSYFGGMNTEAFF
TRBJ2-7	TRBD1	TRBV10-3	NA	TGTGCCATCAGGCCCTCCGGAGGGACAGGGACATACGAGCAGTACTTC	CAIRPSGGTGTYEQYF
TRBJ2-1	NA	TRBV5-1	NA	TGCGCCAGCAGCTTGGTTGTAGTTAACAATGAGCAGTTCTTC	CASSLVVVNNEQFF
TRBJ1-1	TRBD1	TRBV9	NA	TGTGCCAGCAGCGGTACACAGGGGTTGGTGACTGAAGCTTTCTTT	CASSGTQGLVTEAFF
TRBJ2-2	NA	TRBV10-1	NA	TGCGCCAGCAGTGAGTCAATGAGCGGGGAGCTGTTTTTT	CASSESMSGELFF
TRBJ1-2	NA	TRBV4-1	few	TGCGCCAGCAGCCAAGATACGGAGACCCGCTACACCTTC	CASSQDTETRYTF
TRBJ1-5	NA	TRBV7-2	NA	TGTGCCAGCAGCTTATTAACGACGGGGAATCAGCCCCAGCATTTT	CASSLLTTGNQPQHF
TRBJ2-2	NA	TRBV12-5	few	TGTGCTAGTGGTCTCCCGAACACCGGGGAGCTGTTTTTT	CASGLPNTGELFF
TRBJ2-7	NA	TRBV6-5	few	TGTGCCAGCAGTCCCCGGGACTCGACCTACGAGCAGTACTTC	CASSPRDSTYEQYF
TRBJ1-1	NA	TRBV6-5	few	TGTGCCAGCAGAAAGTCCGGGATGAACACTGAAGCTTTCTTT	CASRKSGMNTEAFF
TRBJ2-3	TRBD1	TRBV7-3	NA	TGTGCCAGCAGCCCCCGGGACAGGGTCCCAGATACGCAGTATTTT	CASSPRDRVPDTQYF
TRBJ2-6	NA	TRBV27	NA	TGTGCCAGCAGTCATACAGACTCTGGGGCCAACGTCCTGACTTTC	CASSHTDSGANVLTF
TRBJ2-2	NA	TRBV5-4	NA	TGTGCCAGCAGCTTGCGGGGAAATACGGACACCGGGGAGCTGTTTTTT	CASSLRGNTDTGELFF
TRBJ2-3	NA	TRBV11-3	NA	TGTGCCAGCAGCTTAGATGACAGCCTCACAGATACGCAGTATTTT	CASSLDDSLTDTQYF
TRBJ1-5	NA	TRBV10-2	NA	TGCGCCAGCAGGGAGGACTATTATAGCAATCAGCCCCAGCATTTT	CASREDYYSNQPQHF
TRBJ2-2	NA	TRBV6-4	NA	TGTGCCAGCAGTGTTTGGGGGGATGCGAACACCGGGGAGCTGTTTTTT	CASSVWGDANTGELFF
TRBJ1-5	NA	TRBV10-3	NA	TGTGCCATCAGTAAAGGACAGATTAGCAATCAGCCCCAGCATTTT	CAISKGQISNQPQHF
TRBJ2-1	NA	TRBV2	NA	NA	CASILGWGRGYNEQFF
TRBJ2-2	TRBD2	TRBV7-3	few	TGTGCCAGCAGCTTAAGCCCCGGGGGGGCCGGGGAGCTGTTTTTT	CASSLSPGGAGELFF
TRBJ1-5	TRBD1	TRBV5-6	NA	TGTGCCAGCAGCTTCGGGACAGGGAATCAGCCCCAGCATTTT	CASSFGTGNQPQHF
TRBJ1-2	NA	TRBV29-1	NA	TGCAGCGTTGAAGACTTGGCCCCCGGGAAGTTGGGGTATGGCTACACCTTC	CSVEDLAPGKLGYGYTF
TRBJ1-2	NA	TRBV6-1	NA	TGTGCCAGCTTATGGAGGCAGGGGTTTCACTATGGCTACACCTTC	CASLWRQGFHYGYTF
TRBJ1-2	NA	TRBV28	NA	TGTGCCAGCAGTCCTACAGGGACCTATGGCTACACCTTC	CASSPTGTYGYTF
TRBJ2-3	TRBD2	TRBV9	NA	TGTGCCAGCAGCGTAAGAGCGGGGGGGCCCGCAGATACGCAGTATTTT	CASSVRAGGPADTQYF
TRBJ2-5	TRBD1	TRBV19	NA	TGTGCCAGTAGTATTGGACAGGGGGTCGAGACCCAGTACTTC	CASSIGQGVETQYF
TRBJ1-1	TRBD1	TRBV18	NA	TGTGCCAGCTCACCCCAGACAGGGTTGGAGAACACTGAAGCTTTCTTT	CASSPQTGLENTEAFF
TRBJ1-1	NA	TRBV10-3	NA	TGTGCCAGCTCGTTGGGGGGGGCTCTGGAAGCTTTCTTT	CASSLGGALEAFF
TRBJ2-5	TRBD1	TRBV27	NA	TGTGCCAGCAGGGACAGGGGCTTGCAAGAGACCCAGTACTTC	CASRDRGLQETQYF
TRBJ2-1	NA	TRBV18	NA	TGTGCCAGCTCACCGAGGGGGTCCTACAATGAGCAGTTCTTC	CASSPRGSYNEQFF
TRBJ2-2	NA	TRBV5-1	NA	TGCGCCAGCAGCTTGGCCCCGGGGGTAAACACCGGGGAGCTGTTTTTT	CASSLAPGVNTGELFF
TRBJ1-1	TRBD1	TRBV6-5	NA	TGTGCCAGCAGTAACGAGTGGACAGGTAACACTGAAGCTTTCTTT	CASSNEWTGNTEAFF
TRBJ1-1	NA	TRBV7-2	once	TGTGCCAGCAGCCCTGGCCAGAACACTGAAGCTTTCTTT	CASSPGQNTEAFF
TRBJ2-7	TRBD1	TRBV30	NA	TGTGCCTGGAGTGATCAGCCCGGGACAGTGGAGCTTGAGCAGTACTTC	CAWSDQPGTVELEQYF